The next 29 T cell receptor beta chains were all read from a single sample in a study of blood T cell repertoires in COVID-19. The data were produced by immunoSEQ multiplex PCR, yet TCRdb's version contains in-frame clones alone and is incomplete. In the table there are about 130,000 clones, about 74% of which are singletons. Material: peripheral blood. The receptors derive from a man of 80 years or more with COVID-19, enrolled during active disease.

This chain uses TRBV6-5 with TRBJ2-2, with 7 nucleotides matching TRBD1. Trimming cost V 0 bases and J 4 bases; bases outside gene matches: 5. Per germline, CDR1 MNHEY and CDR2 SVGAGI. The CDR3 extends over 16 amino acids. As DNA, the CDR3 is TGTGCCAGCAGTTACTCGCAACAGGGGCCCACCGGGGAGCTGTTTTTT. This encodes CASSYSQQGPTGELFF.

The chain is built from TRBV18 and TRBJ1-2, with TRBD1 matching over 9 bases. The CDR3 is made up of 15 amino acids. V was pared by 3 bases and J by 7 bases, with 9 bases of the junction left unmatched. Germline values: CDR1 KGHSH, CDR2 LQKENI. In DNA form, the CDR3 reads TGTGCCAGCTCACCTTGGACAGGGGATACGGGTGGCTACACCTTC. As protein: CASSPWTGDTGGYTF.

The sample holds a few counts of this clone. At one of its ends the junction is not consistent with the germline gene, which may arise from a read error. The chain employs TRBV7-9 and TRBJ1-1, with TRBD1 matching over 7 bases. The CDR3 contains 11 residues. Germline V CDR1 and CDR2: SEHNR, FQNEAQ (reference sequence). CDR3 residues: CASSSKGAAVF. CDR3 coding DNA: TGTGCCAGCAGCTCCAAGGGGGCAGCGGTTTTT.

The chain has TRBV6-2 or TRBV6-3 and TRBJ2-7; D gene uncertain. V lost 0 bases and J 1 base, leaving 10 bases between the germline ends. Germline values: CDR1 MNHEY, CDR2 SVGEGT. CDR3 length equals 15 residues. The CDR3 DNA sequence: TGTGCCAGCAGTTACTCTGGAACACTATCCTACGAGCAGTACTTC. This encodes CASSYSGTLSYEQYF.

This chain connects TRBV7-2 to TRBJ1-4; 9 bases map to TRBD1. V lost 3 bases to trimming and J lost 4 bases; unmatched junction nucleotides: 0. The CDR3 length is 14 residues. CDR1 is SGHTA and CDR2 is FQGNSA in the germline V gene. The CDR3 protein is CASSLTGGNEKLFF. Here the CDR3 DNA reads TGTGCCAGCAGCTTGACAGGGGGTAATGAAAAACTGTTTTTT.

This clone was detected only once. The V call is TRBV5-1, the J call TRBJ2-3, with 7 bases aligning to TRBD2. With V trimmed by 5 bases and J by 1 base, 4 bases remained unmatched. The CDR3 loop spans 14 amino acids. The germline V gene has CDR1 SGHRS and CDR2 YFSETQ. The CDR3 nucleotides are TGCGCCAGCAGAGGACTAGGCCGCACAGATACGCAGTATTTT. It encodes CASRGLGRTDTQYF.

This clone was recorded a few times. V is TRBV25-1 and J is TRBJ2-7, with 7 bases matching TRBD1. Trimming took 4 bases from V and 6 from J; bases not matched to a gene: 9. Per germline, CDR1 MGHDK and CDR2 SYGVNS. This CDR3 spans 14 amino acids. CDR3 DNA sequence: TGTGCCAGCAGTGGTCGACAGGGAAAGAGCGAGCAGTACTTC. Protein product: CASSGRQGKSEQYF.

A single count supports this clone. The chain combines TRBV28 with TRBJ1-1; 10 nucleotides match TRBD1. This CDR3 region has 16 residues. Germline CDR1 and CDR2: MDHEN and SYDVKM. With 7 bases clipped from V and 3 bases from J, the junction kept 11 bases outside the gene matches. In DNA, the CDR3 is TGTGCCAGCACCCTCGCACTGGGGACAGGGGACACTGAAGCTTTCTTT. It encodes CASTLALGTGDTEAFF. Supplemented by reference TRBV28 and TRBJ1-1, the full variable domain reads DVKVTQSSRYLVKRTGEKVFLECVQDMDHENMFWYRQDPGLGLRLIYFSYDVKMKEKGDIPEGYSVSREKKERFSLILESASTNQTSMYLCASTLALGTGDTEAFFGQGTRLTVV.

The rearrangement joins TRBV10-3 to TRBJ1-2; the match to TRBD1 covers 9 bases. V was clipped by 7 bases and J by 0 bases; unmatched bases: 6. CDR1 is ENHRY, CDR2 SYGVKD, per germline. The CDR3 extends over 15 amino acids. CDR3 DNA: TGTGCCATCAAGGGACAGGGTCGGACTAACTATGGCTACACCTTC. This gives the protein CAIKGQGRTNYGYTF.

This clone has just one count. The CDR3 here is CASSLRIAGPNFWRYEQYF. In DNA, the CDR3 is TGTGCCAGCAGCTTAAGGATAGCGGGACCAAACTTCTGGCGCTACGAGCAGTACTTC. The rearrangement joins TRBV7-3 to TRBJ2-7, with TRBD2 matching over 8 bases. The germline V gene has CDR1 SGHTA and CDR2 FQGTGA. The CDR3 is made up of 19 amino acids. V shed 1 base and J 3 bases; nucleotides not matched to a gene: 17.

As for this clone: The sample contains more than one DNA sequence encoding this CDR3. The chain joins TRBV2 to TRBJ1-2; no clear D. The CDR3 length is 12 residues. Between the trimmed V and J ends, which lost 2 bases and 4 bases, there was a span of 5 bases. CDR1 is SNHLY and CDR2 is FYNNEI in the germline V gene. CDR3 DNA sequence: TGTGCCAGCAGTGAACGAGGCTATGGCTACACCTTC. Translation: CASSERGYGYTF.

The J gene is TRBJ2-3, the V gene TRBV7-2, with TRBD2 identical over 9 bases. CDR3 length equals 18 residues. CDR1 and CDR2 (germline): SGHTA, FQGNSA. The V gene end was trimmed by 5 bases and the J gene end by 0 bases; junction bases not matched to a gene: 12. The CDR3 DNA sequence: TGTGCCAGCAGCCCGTTTAGCGGGAGTATCAGAAGCACAGATACGCAGTATTTT. Its translation: CASSPFSGSIRSTDTQYF.

In its sample, this clone was seen a few times. The chain links TRBV3-1 (or the pseudogene TRBV3-2) to TRBJ1-1; the D is unclear. Germline CDR1 is LGHDT and CDR2 is YNNKEL (reference sequence). This CDR3 comprises 13 residues. V was shortened by 3 bases and J by 2 bases, with 7 bases between the two germline ends. CDR3 amino acids: CASSQSGNTEAFF. The DNA of the CDR3 is TGTGCCAGCAGCCAGAGCGGAAACACTGAAGCTTTCTTT.

The chain is built from TRBV9 and TRBJ1-5; D possibly corresponds to TRBD1 (5 bases). The CDR3 consists of 14 residues. The V and J ends lost 0 bases and 6 bases respectively, with 10 bases between them. The germline V gene has CDR1 SGDLS and CDR2 YYNGEE. For the CDR3, the DNA is TGTGCCAGCAGCGTAGCTCCCGGGGGTCAGCCCCAGCATTTT. This sequence encodes CASSVAPGGQPQHF.

On this clone itself: A much larger clone sits a single nucleotide away, making a read error possible. V and J are TRBV2 and TRBJ1-1; D gene uncertain. V lost 5 bases and J lost 1, with 8 bases in between. The CDR3 covers 13 residues. Per germline, CDR1 SNHLY and CDR2 FYNNEI. The chain's CDR3 is CASSFTENTEAFF. CDR3 sequence (DNA): TGTGCCAGCAGTTTTACAGAGAACACTGAAGCTTTCTTT. The full variable domain, in which reference TRBV2 and TRBJ1-1 provide the parts outside the CDR3, is EPEVTQTPSHQVTQMGQEVILRCVPISNHLYFYWYRQILGQKVEFLVSFYNNEISEKSEIFDDQFSVERPDGSNFTLKIRSTKLEDSAMYFCASSFTENTEAFFGQGTRLTVV.

The rearrangement links TRBV28 to TRBJ2-7; 8 bases match TRBD1. This CDR3 has 14 amino acids. The germline gives CDR1 MDHEN, CDR2 SYDVKM. V shed 5 bases, J shed 4 bases, and the junction held 7 bases outside the gene matches. The CDR3 coding sequence is TGTGCCAGCAGTGTGGACAGGGTAAGGTACGAGCAGTACTTC. Translated, it gives CASSVDRVRYEQYF. Variable domain in full (rest from reference TRBV28 and TRBJ2-7): DVKVTQSSRYLVKRTGEKVFLECVQDMDHENMFWYRQDPGLGLRLIYFSYDVKMKEKGDIPEGYSVSREKKERFSLILESASTNQTSMYLCASSVDRVRYEQYFGPGTRLTVT.

This chain links TRBV28 with TRBJ2-3; TRBD2 matches 8 bases. V was clipped by 8 bases and J by 6 bases; unmatched bases: 13. CDR1 and CDR2 from the germline V gene are MDHEN and SYDVKM. This CDR3 is built from 15 residues. CDR3 DNA sequence: TGTGCCAGCCTGGAAGCGGGGGCCGGGTTGGATACGCAGTATTTT. Protein: CASLEAGAGLDTQYF.

The chain carries TRBV7-9 and TRBJ1-2, with D perhaps TRBD1 (5 bases). Trimming removed 7 bases from V and 0 bases from J, with 12 bases in between. Germline CDR1 SEHNR, CDR2 FQNEAQ (reference sequence). The CDR3 sequence is 14 residues long. The CDR3 is CASTITRANYGYTF. As DNA, the CDR3 is TGTGCCAGCACCATCACCAGGGCTAACTATGGCTACACCTTC. The entire variable domain, with the rest obtained from reference TRBV7-9 and TRBJ1-2, is as follows: DTGVSQNPRHKITKRGQNVTFRCDPISEHNRLYWYRQTLGQGPEFLTYFQNEAQLEKSRLLSDRFSAERPKGSFSTLEIQRTEQGDSAMYLCASTITRANYGYTFGSGTRLTVV.

This clone was recorded a few times. The rearrangement links TRBV2 to TRBJ2-3, with 8 bases lining up with TRBD2. This CDR3 region has 14 residues. Germline CDR1 and CDR2: SNHLY and FYNNEI. J was trimmed by 4 bases and V by 8 bases; bases with no gene match: 8. The CDR3 DNA reads as TGTGCCAGCTGGGAGCGGGAGACAGCAGATACGCAGTATTTT. Amino acid sequence: CASWERETADTQYF.

The J gene is TRBJ2-7, the V gene TRBV29-1; 13 bases align to TRBD2. The CDR3 is 13 residues long. Germline lookup yields CDR1 SQVTM and CDR2 ANQGSEA. V gave up 4 bases and J gave up 5 bases; unmatched junction bases: 2. The CDR3 spells CSVGTSGRNEQYF. The CDR3 DNA is TGCAGCGTTGGGACTAGCGGGAGAAACGAGCAGTACTTC.

The V gene is TRBV20-1, the J gene TRBJ2-1; no firm D call. V was shortened by 6 bases and J by 4 bases, with 7 bases between the two germline ends. The CDR3 spans 11 residues. Germline-derived CDR1 and CDR2 are DFQATT and SNEGSKA (reference sequence). The CDR3 bases are TGCAGTGCCTTAAATTACAATGAGCAGTTCTTC. The encoded protein is CSALNYNEQFF.

The chain couples TRBV9 to TRBJ1-3; D may be TRBD1 (5 bases). Trimming stripped 0 bases from V and 0 bases from J, with 16 bases between. The CDR3 has 18 residues. Per the germline V gene, CDR1 is SGDLS and CDR2 is YYNGEE. The CDR3 region is CASSVEPDAGGSGNTIYF. In DNA, the CDR3 is TGTGCCAGCAGCGTAGAACCCGACGCCGGGGGCTCTGGAAACACCATATATTTT. The whole variable domain, remainder taken from reference TRBV9 and TRBJ1-3, is DSGVTQTPKHLITATGQRVTLRCSPRSGDLSVYWYQQSLDQGLQFLIQYYNGEERAKGNILERFSAQQFPDLHSELNLSSLELGDSALYFCASSVEPDAGGSGNTIYFGEGSWLTVV.

The V call is TRBV5-1, the J call TRBJ1-2; D possibly corresponds to TRBD1 (6 bases). The CDR3 is 13 residues long. V was shortened by 0 bases and J by 6 bases, with 9 bases between the two germline ends. Germline V CDR1 and CDR2: SGHRS, YFSETQ. CDR3 sequence: CASSLVSGDGYTF. CDR3 nucleotide sequence: TGCGCCAGCAGCTTGGTATCAGGGGATGGCTACACCTTC.

The genes are TRBV28 and TRBJ2-3, with TRBD2 matching 8 bases. V shed 3 bases and J 4 bases; nucleotides not matched to a gene: 6. The germline V gene encodes CDR1 MDHEN and CDR2 SYDVKM. The CDR3 contains 15 residues. In nucleotides, the CDR3 is TGTGCCAGCAGTTTGGCCGGGACTAGAGCAGATACGCAGTATTTT. Translated, it gives CASSLAGTRADTQYF.

The J gene is TRBJ1-5, the V gene TRBV18; TRBD1 matches at 10 bases. Germline values: CDR1 KGHSH, CDR2 LQKENI. Trimming removed 6 bases from V and 3 bases from J; junction bases left unmatched: 8. CDR3 size: 16 residues. The CDR3, as DNA: TGTGCCAGCTCCGCGGGGGACAGGGGACCCAATCAGCCCCAGCATTTT. Protein sequence: CASSAGDRGPNQPQHF.

This chain connects TRBV7-9 to TRBJ1-4; D is unclear. Trimming stripped 5 bases from V and 0 bases from J, with 7 bases between. The germline gives CDR1 SEHNR, CDR2 FQNEAQ (reference sequence). The CDR3 length is 14 residues. CDR3 sequence (DNA): TGTGCCAGCAGCCGGGTCTCAACTAATGAAAAACTGTTTTTT. Protein: CASSRVSTNEKLFF. Drawing the rest from reference TRBV7-9 and TRBJ1-4, the complete variable domain is DTGVSQNPRHKITKRGQNVTFRCDPISEHNRLYWYRQTLGQGPEFLTYFQNEAQLEKSRLLSDRFSAERPKGSFSTLEIQRTEQGDSAMYLCASSRVSTNEKLFFGSGTQLSVL.

The J gene is TRBJ1-2, the V gene TRBV4-1, with D maybe TRBD1 (5 bases). Germline values: CDR1 MGHRA, CDR2 YSYEKL. V was pared by 1 base and J by 1 base, with 16 bases between. The CDR3 has 17 amino acids. CDR3: CASSQGFSGNDNYGYTF. The CDR3 DNA reads TGCGCCAGCAGCCAAGGGTTTTCAGGGAACGATAACTATGGCTACACCTTC.

The genes are TRBV19 and TRBJ1-1; 12 bases are shared with TRBD1. This CDR3 has 16 amino acids. Germline CDR1 and CDR2: LNHDA and SQIVND (reference sequence). The V segment lost 7 bases and the J segment 0 bases; nucleotides outside the gene matches: 6. CDR3 residues: CASTGTGGVVNTEAFF. For the CDR3, the DNA is TGTGCCAGTACTGGGACAGGGGGCGTGGTGAACACTGAAGCTTTCTTT.

The chain combines TRBV29-1 with TRBJ2-2; 9 bases align to TRBD2. The germline V gene encodes CDR1 SQVTM and CDR2 ANQGSEA. The V and J ends lost 4 bases and 2 bases, in that order; junction bases with no gene match: 8. This CDR3 is built from 16 residues. CDR3 amino acids: CSVGLGTSLNTGELFF. The CDR3 DNA follows: TGCAGCGTTGGACTAGGGACTAGCTTAAACACCGGGGAGCTGTTTTTT.